This T cell receptor (beta chain) came from a study of blood T cells in healthy people across ages. Primed by a sample-barcoded 5' primer and a J-beta primer mix, a second PCR proceeded for roughly 6 to 12 cycles. MiXCR was run by TCRdb on the 5' RACE reads, yielding one entry per CDR3 protein. The sample lists 600,000 or so distinct CDR3 sequences; about 28% were seen once. Isolation yielded PBMCs, at least 7 million per sample, in every case. The CDR3 runs to 13 residues. Germline values: CDR1 GTSNPN, CDR2 SVGIG (reference sequence). Between the trimmed V and J ends, which lost 5 bases and 6 bases, there was a span of 16 bases.

The receptor was derived from a woman of 80 years or more in good health. Sequencing input: blood. The chain links TRBV30 to TRBJ1-2; D is uncertain. The CDR3 spells CAWSEYVVHGYTF. The CDR3 nucleotides read TGTGCCTGGTCGGAATACGTGGTCCATGGCTACACCTTC.